This is a list of T cell receptor beta chains from one sample in a study of vaccination and CD4 T cells after COVID-19. TCRdb redid the calling of the PCR reads with MiXCR, one entry per CDR3 protein. The data contain about 3,000 distinct CDR3 sequences, approximately 29% of them singletons. The antigens these receptors bind are not known. The sequenced material came from CD4+ T cells from blood, cultured in vitro. These TCRs come from a human donor who had recovered from COVID-19. Each CDR3 is given without its conserved first and last residue. Each record gives: D gene, CDR3 length, V gene, CDR3 protein. The D gene is left open where the match is weak.

D: NA
length: 12
V: TRBV3-1
CDR3: ASSHARRSYGYT

D: NA
length: 11
V: TRBV20-1
CDR3: SARLRIGQPQH

D: NA
length: 12
V: TRBV20-1
CDR3: SASQGSYNQPQH

D: NA
length: 13
V: TRBV6-1
CDR3: ASSKGQGRTGELF

D: NA
length: 12
V: TRBV30
CDR3: AWSAGIWDTEAF

D: TRBD1
length: 11
V: TRBV27
CDR3: ASSGQGDYGYT

D: NA
length: 13
V: TRBV7-3
CDR3: ASSLGQTSTDTQY

D: NA
length: 13
V: TRBV5-1
CDR3: ASSLEAGANSPLH

D: NA
length: 10
V: TRBV30
CDR3: AWSVGHYEQY

D: NA
length: 12
V: TRBV7-2
CDR3: ASTLMDYPNEQF

D: TRBD1
length: 13
V: TRBV6-1
CDR3: ASSALDRDADTQY

D: TRBD1
length: 11
V: TRBV7-9
CDR3: ASSIYQGAEAF

D: NA
length: 14
V: TRBV4-2
CDR3: ASSQDLGGEDNEQF

D: NA
length: 11
V: TRBV12-3/TRBV12-4
CDR3: ASSLAGAYEQY

D: NA
length: 12
V: TRBV6-5
CDR3: ASSYGTWGGGYT

D: NA
length: 13
V: TRBV5-1
CDR3: ASSLGTGGYQPQH

D: TRBD1
length: 16
V: TRBV6-5
CDR3: ASSYGGQESSYNSPLH

D: NA
length: 15
V: TRBV30
CDR3: AWSVRPVGGYYQPQH

D: TRBD1
length: 13
V: TRBV5-5
CDR3: ASSSSTGPNQPQH

D: NA
length: 19
V: TRBV21-1
CDR3: ASSGSPQVLAIGGWVGEQY

D: TRBD1
length: 13
V: TRBV5-1
CDR3: ASSLVGQGGKTQY

D: TRBD1
length: 16
V: TRBV2
CDR3: ASSTVGQGLAGANVLT

D: TRBD1
length: 13
V: TRBV6-1
CDR3: ASSDRDRGNYGYT